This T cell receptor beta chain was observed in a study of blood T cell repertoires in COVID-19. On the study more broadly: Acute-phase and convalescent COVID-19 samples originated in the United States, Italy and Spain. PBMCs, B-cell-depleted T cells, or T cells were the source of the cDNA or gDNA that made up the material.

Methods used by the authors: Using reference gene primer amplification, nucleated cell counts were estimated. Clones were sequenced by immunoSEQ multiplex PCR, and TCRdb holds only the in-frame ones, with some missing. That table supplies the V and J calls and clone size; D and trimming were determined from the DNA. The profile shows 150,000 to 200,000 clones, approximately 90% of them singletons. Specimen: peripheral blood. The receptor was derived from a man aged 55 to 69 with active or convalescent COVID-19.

The CDR3 nucleotides read TGCGCCAGCAGCAAACTTGGACTAGCGGGTGGGGATACGCAGTATTTT. It codes for CASSKLGLAGGDTQYF. The chain links TRBV4-1 to TRBJ2-3, with 11 bases fitting TRBD2. From germline, CDR1 is MGHRA and CDR2 YSYEKL. Losses at the gene ends were 5 bases for V and 6 bases for J; bases not matched to a gene: 10. This CDR3 region has 16 residues.